This note documents a single T cell receptor beta chain sequence. Its target is unknown. The sample is drawn from a study of T cell repertoires in cytomegalovirus infection. Looking at the study overall: Indicated by public TCR beta signatures were CMV infection and matching HLA type.

CDR3 length: 15 amino acids. Losses at the gene ends were 2 bases for V and 6 bases for J; bases not matched to a gene: 9. TCRdb passed the reads through MiXCR, listing each CDR3 protein once. This sample has about 97,000 distinct CDR3 sequences, with approximately 15% found just once. The study's findings and limits: In two of eight donors, the top clonotype was HLA-C-restricted CMV-specific. There were carriers of CMV plus the relevant HLA, and cumulative public TCR beta family frequency identified them.

The sample was PBMCs. V and J are TRBV12-3 or TRBV12-4 and TRBJ1-1; TRBD1 aligns across 7 bases. This clonotype originated in a human donor in good health (CMV status not recorded). Some clones in this sample may be carry-over from other donors' samples. The CDR3 sequence is CASSLPTGFSAEAFF. CDR3 in DNA: TGTGCCAGCAGTTTACCGACAGGGTTTAGCGCTGAAGCTTTCTTT.